This TCR beta chain was profiled in a study of CXCR3-negative and CXCR3-positive naive CD8 T cells. General observations from the study: When CXCR3-positive naive cells were set against CXCR3-negative naive cells, the former had more hydrophobic TRB CDR3s.

The TRB libraries of cDNA were built by UMI-labeled 5' RACE. TCRdb reprocessed the 5' RACE reads; each CDR3 protein has one entry and no DNA is given. Its listing shows 55,000 to 65,000 distinct CDR3 sequences. CDR1 is SEHNR, CDR2 FQNEAQ, per germline (reference sequence). CDR3 length equals 16 residues. As concerns this clonotype: Its target is not known.

The receptor's source is a human donor in good health. Some clones in this sample may be carry-over from other donors' samples. Sequenced sample: naive CXCR3+ CD8+ T cells from blood. As for subset: CD45RO-CCR7+CD27+CD95- naive CD8+ T cells expressing CXCR3 (TNR3+). V is TRBV7-9 and J is TRBJ1-4; TCRdb indicates TRBD1, and absent DNA this call remains unverified. This CDR3 is CASSLVTGTGREKLFF.